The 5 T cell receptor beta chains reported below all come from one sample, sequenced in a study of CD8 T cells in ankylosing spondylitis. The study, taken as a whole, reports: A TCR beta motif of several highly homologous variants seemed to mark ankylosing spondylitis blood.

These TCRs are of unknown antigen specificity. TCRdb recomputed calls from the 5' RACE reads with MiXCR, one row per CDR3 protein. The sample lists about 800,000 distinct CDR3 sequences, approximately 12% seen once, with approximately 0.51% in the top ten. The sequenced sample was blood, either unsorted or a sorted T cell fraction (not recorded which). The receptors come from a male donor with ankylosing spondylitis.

CDR3 DNA sequence: TGCGCCAGCAGCCCGACAGGTTTTGGAAACACCATATATTTT. It specifies CASSPTGFGNTIYF. The gene calls are TRBV5-1 and TRBJ1-3, with TRBD1 as a possible D gene (6 bases). CDR1 SGHRS and CDR2 YFSETQ come from the germline V gene. The CDR3 is made up of 14 amino acids. Trimming removed 4 bases at V and 3 bases at J, with 11 bases between.

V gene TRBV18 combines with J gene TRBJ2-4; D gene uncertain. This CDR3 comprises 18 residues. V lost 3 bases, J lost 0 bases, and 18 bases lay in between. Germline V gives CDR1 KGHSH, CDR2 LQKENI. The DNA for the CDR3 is TGTGCCAGCTCACCCCGGGCGATCCAGCAACTAGCCAAAAACATTCAGTACTTC. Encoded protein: CASSPRAIQQLAKNIQYF. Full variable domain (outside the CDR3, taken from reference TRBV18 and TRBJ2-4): NAGVMQNPRHLVRRRGQEARLRCSPMKGHSHVYWYRQLPEEGLKFMVYLQKENIIDESGMPKERFSAEFPKEGPSILRIQQVVRGDSAAYFCASSPRAIQQLAKNIQYFGAGTRLSVL.

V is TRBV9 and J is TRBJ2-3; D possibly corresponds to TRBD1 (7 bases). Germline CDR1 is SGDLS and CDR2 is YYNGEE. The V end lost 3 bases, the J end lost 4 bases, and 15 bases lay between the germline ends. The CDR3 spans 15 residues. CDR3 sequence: CASSAGGREADTQYF. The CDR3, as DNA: TGTGCCAGCAGCGCAGGGGGAAGGGAGGCAGATACGCAGTATTTT.

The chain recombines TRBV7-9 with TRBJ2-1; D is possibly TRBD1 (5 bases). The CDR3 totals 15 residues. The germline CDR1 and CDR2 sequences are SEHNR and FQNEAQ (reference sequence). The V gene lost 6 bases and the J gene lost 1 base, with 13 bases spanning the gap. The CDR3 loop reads CASRRYQGSYNEQFF. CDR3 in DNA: TGTGCCAGCAGACGCTACCAGGGTTCCTACAATGAGCAGTTCTTC. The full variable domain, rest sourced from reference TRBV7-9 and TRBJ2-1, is DTGVSQNPRHKITKRGQNVTFRCDPISEHNRLYWYRQTLGQGPEFLTYFQNEAQLEKSRLLSDRFSAERPKGSFSTLEIQRTEQGDSAMYLCASRRYQGSYNEQFFGPGTRLTVL.

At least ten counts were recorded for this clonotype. DNA of the CDR3: TGCAGTGCCTGGGGGGGGAGGGCCGGAGATACGCAGTATTTT. Its translation is CSAWGGRAGDTQYF. The chain recombines TRBV20-1 with TRBJ2-3; TRBD2 aligns across 7 bases. The CDR3 consists of 14 residues. V lost 6 bases and J lost 5; bases outside the gene matches: 11. The germline V gene encodes CDR1 DFQATT and CDR2 SNEGSKA (reference sequence).